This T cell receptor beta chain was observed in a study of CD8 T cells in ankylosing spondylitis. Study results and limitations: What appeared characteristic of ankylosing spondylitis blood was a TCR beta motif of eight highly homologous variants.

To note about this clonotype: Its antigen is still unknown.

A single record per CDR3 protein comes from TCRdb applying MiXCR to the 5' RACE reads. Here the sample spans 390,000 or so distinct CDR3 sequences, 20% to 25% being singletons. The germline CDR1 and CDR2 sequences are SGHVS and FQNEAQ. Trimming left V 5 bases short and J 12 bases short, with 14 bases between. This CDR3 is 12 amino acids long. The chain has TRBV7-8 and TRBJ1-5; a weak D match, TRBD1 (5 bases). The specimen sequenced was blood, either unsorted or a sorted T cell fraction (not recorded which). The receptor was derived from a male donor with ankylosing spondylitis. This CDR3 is CASSLQKGIQHF. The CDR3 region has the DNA TGTGCCAGCAGCCTACAAAAGGGGATCCAGCATTTT. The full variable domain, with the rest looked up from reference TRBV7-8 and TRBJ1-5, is GAGVSQSPRYKVAKRGQDVALRCDPISGHVSLFWYQQALGQGPEFLTYFQNEAQLDKSGLPSDRFFAERPEGSVSTLKIQRTQQEDSAVYLCASSLQKGIQHFGDGTRLSIL.